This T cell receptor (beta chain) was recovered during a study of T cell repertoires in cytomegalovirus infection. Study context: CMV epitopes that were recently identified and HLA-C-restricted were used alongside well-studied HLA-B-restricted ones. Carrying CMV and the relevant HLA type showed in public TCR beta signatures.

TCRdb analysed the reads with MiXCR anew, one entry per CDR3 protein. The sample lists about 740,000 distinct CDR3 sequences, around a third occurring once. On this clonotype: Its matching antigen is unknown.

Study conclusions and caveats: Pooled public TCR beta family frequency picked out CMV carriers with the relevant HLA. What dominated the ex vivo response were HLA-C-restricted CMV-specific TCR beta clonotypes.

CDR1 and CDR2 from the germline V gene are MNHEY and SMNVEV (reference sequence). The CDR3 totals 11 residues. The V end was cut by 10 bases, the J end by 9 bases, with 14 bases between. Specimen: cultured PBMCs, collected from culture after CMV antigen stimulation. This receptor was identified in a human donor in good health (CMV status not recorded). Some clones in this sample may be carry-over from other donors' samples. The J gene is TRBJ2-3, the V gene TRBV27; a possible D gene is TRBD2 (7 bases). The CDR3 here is CATRWGGTQYF. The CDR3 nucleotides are TGTGCCACCCGGTGGGGGGGCACGCAGTATTTT.